Below are 19 T cell receptor beta chains sequenced from a single sample in a study of T cell repertoires in cytomegalovirus infection (dated by TCRdb to the late 2010s). The sequencing machine was an Illumina HiSeq 1500. The raw public reads went through TCRdb reprocessing: fastp at Q25, MiXCR clone calling, in-frame beta chains kept. Rows are unified per CDR3 protein, each entry keeping the most common DNA and genes. The sample data list about 300,000 distinct CDR3 sequences, and 9.6% of these were observed just once. The top ten hold around 2.6% of the sample. Sequenced: PBMCs. The receptors stem from a human donor in good health (CMV status not recorded). Some clones in this sample may be carry-over from other donors' samples.

At least ten counts were recorded for this clonotype. The chain has TRBV7-2 and TRBJ2-3; 12 bases agree with TRBD1. Trimming at V came to 5 bases and at J to 5 bases, leaving 5 bases not matched to a gene. The CDR3 has 15 amino acids. Germline CDR1 is SGHTA and CDR2 is FQGNSA. CDR3 protein: CASSPGQGAIDTQYF. The DNA of the CDR3 is TGTGCCAGCAGCCCGGGACAGGGGGCGATAGATACGCAGTATTTT.

Many counts were recorded for this clonotype. V usage is TRBV20-1 and J usage is TRBJ2-1; D uncertain. V was clipped by 4 bases and J by 4 bases, with 11 bases between them. CDR1 is DFQATT and CDR2 is SNEGSKA in the germline V gene (reference sequence). The CDR3 is made up of 13 amino acids. The DNA for the CDR3 is TGCAGTGCTATTTTCGGCCTATACAATGAGCAGTTCTTC. It is translated as CSAIFGLYNEQFF.

This clonotype was detected many times. The chain uses TRBV28 and TRBJ2-7; D may correspond to TRBD1 or TRBD2 (6 bases each). The ends were cut back, 9 bases at V and 3 bases at J, with 12 bases in the middle. The germline V gene has CDR1 MDHEN and CDR2 SYDVKM. CDR3 length: 12 residues. CDR3 coding DNA: TGTGCCAGTCAAGGGGGAGGCTACGAGCAGTACGTC. As protein: CASQGGGYEQYV.

This clonotype was counted many times. The V and J genes are TRBV7-6 and TRBJ2-1, with TRBD2 matching 8 bases. Germline CDR1 and CDR2: SGHVS and FNYEAQ. J was trimmed by 3 bases and V by 3 bases; bases with no gene match: 7. The CDR3 totals 16 residues. CDR3 residues: CASSLESRGDYNEQFF. The CDR3 DNA reads TGTGCCAGCAGCTTGGAATCGCGGGGGGACTACAATGAGCAGTTCTTC.

This clonotype appeared many times. The rearrangement joins TRBV28 to TRBJ2-2; no firm D call. The CDR3 extends over 13 amino acids. V lost 8 bases, J lost 1 base, and 8 bases lay in between. Germline CDR1 and CDR2: MDHEN and SYDVKM. CDR3 amino acids: CASRTVNTGELFF. Here the CDR3 DNA reads TGTGCCAGCCGAACAGTGAACACCGGGGAGCTGTTTTTT.

This clonotype was seen many times. The chain is built from TRBV7-2 and TRBJ2-7; maybe TRBD2 (6 bases). CDR1 is SGHTA and CDR2 is FQGNSA in the germline V gene. The V and J ends lost 3 bases and 0 bases respectively, with 15 bases between them. This CDR3 contains 16 residues. This chain's CDR3 is CASSLEGRYDSYEQYF. DNA of the CDR3: TGTGCCAGCAGCTTGGAGGGCCGATACGACTCCTACGAGCAGTACTTC.

This clonotype has ten or more counts. The V gene is TRBV5-1, the J gene TRBJ2-4; 7 positions match TRBD1. CDR3 size: 15 residues. CDR1 and CDR2 from the germline V gene are SGHRS and YFSETQ. Unmatched junction bases numbered 8, after V lost 0 bases and J lost 8 bases. CDR3 in amino acids: CASSLAPQGSDIQYF. CDR3 DNA sequence: TGCGCCAGCAGCTTGGCACCACAGGGGTCCGACATTCAGTACTTC.

This clonotype appeared many times. In DNA, the CDR3 is TGTGCCAGCACCAGGGGGGGAACCTATGGCTACACCTTC. Translated, it gives CASTRGGTYGYTF. The chain recombines TRBV6-6 with TRBJ1-2; TRBD1 aligns across 7 bases. V dropped 7 bases and J dropped 4; count of bases not matched to a gene: 6. The CDR3 is 13 amino acids. CDR1 and CDR2 from the germline V gene are MNHNY and SVGAGI (reference sequence).

The chain carries TRBV7-3 and TRBJ2-6, with D unresolved. Between the trimmed V and J ends, which lost 5 bases and 4 bases, there was a span of 9 bases. The germline gives CDR1 SGHTA, CDR2 FQGTGA. The CDR3 has 14 residues. The CDR3 loop reads CASSRVAGANVLTF. The CDR3 nucleotides are TGTGCCAGCAGCAGGGTGGCAGGGGCCAACGTCCTGACTTTC.

This clonotype was seen many times. V and J are TRBV7-2 and TRBJ2-5, with 9 bases lining up with TRBD1. The ends lost 5 bases at V and 5 bases at J; junction bases unmatched: 6. The V gene's germline CDR1 is SGHTA and CDR2 FQGNSA. This CDR3 comprises 14 residues. CDR3 in DNA: TGTGCCAGCAGCCTCGACAGGGGGTATGAGACCCAGTACTTC. Protein product: CASSLDRGYETQYF.

This clonotype was recorded many times. V gene TRBV20-1 combines with J gene TRBJ2-1; TRBD2 aligns across 12 bases. Germline V gives CDR1 DFQATT, CDR2 SNEGSKA (reference sequence). This CDR3 region has 18 residues. J lost 0 bases, V lost 1 base, and 7 bases had no gene match. CDR3 sequence reads: CSARALAGGPSSYNEQFF. For the CDR3, the DNA is TGCAGTGCTAGAGCCCTAGCGGGGGGGCCCAGCTCCTACAATGAGCAGTTCTTC.

The CDR3 loop reads CSVGGGGSGDTQYF. CDR3 DNA sequence: TGCAGCGTTGGAGGGGGCGGTAGTGGAGATACGCAGTATTTT. The V call is TRBV29-1, the J call TRBJ2-3; 7 nucleotides align to TRBD1. Per the germline V gene, CDR1 is SQVTM and CDR2 is ANQGSEA. Trimming cost V 4 bases and J 5 bases; bases outside gene matches: 9. The length of the CDR3 is 14 residues.

This clonotype was counted many times. The chain links TRBV7-2 to TRBJ1-1; no firm D call. The CDR3 totals 13 residues. Germline V CDR1 and CDR2: SGHTA, FQGNSA. Deletions cut 4 bases from V and 3 bases from J, with 9 bases between. In DNA form, the CDR3 reads TGTGCCAGCAGCTCCTCAGCGGACACTGAAGCTTTCTTT. This sequence encodes CASSSSADTEAFF.

This clonotype was counted ten times or more. The rearrangement joins TRBV7-2 to TRBJ1-1, with D perhaps TRBD1 (6 bases). The V end lost 5 bases, the J end lost 4 bases, and 8 bases lay between the germline ends. The CDR3 sequence is 12 residues long. The germline V gene has CDR1 SGHTA and CDR2 FQGNSA. The CDR3 here is CASSVQGTEAFF. As DNA, the CDR3 is TGTGCCAGCAGCGTACAGGGCACTGAAGCTTTCTTT.

The table lists this clonotype with many counts. The rearrangement uses TRBV5-1 and TRBJ2-4, with 9 nucleotides matching TRBD1. The trim removed 3 bases at V and 3 bases at J, leaving 7 bases unmatched. The CDR3 has 16 residues. From germline, CDR1 is SGHRS and CDR2 YFSETQ. CDR3 region: CASSSGTGMIKNIQYF. CDR3 nucleotides: TGCGCCAGCAGCTCAGGGACAGGGATGATCAAAAACATTCAGTACTTC.

This clonotype was recorded at least ten times. V and J are TRBV23-1 and TRBJ2-3; 7 nucleotides align to TRBD2. TRBV23-1 has ORF status, its function being uncertain. The length of the CDR3 is 14 residues. Unmatched junction bases numbered 3, after V lost 3 bases and J lost 3 bases. The CDR3 DNA reads TGCGCCAGCAGTCAGCTAGCGGAAACAGATACGCAGTATTTT. Amino acids: CASSQLAETDTQYF.

This clonotype was detected ten times or more. The chain is built from TRBV20-1 and TRBJ2-7; D perhaps matches TRBD1 (6 bases). CDR3 size: 11 residues. V lost 6 bases to trimming and J lost 5 bases, with 11 bases between them. The germline V gene has CDR1 DFQATT and CDR2 SNEGSKA (reference sequence). The CDR3: CSAPGADEQYF. The CDR3 bases are TGCAGTGCCCCAGGGGCGGACGAGCAGTACTTC.

This clonotype has a count of ten or more. The V call is TRBV7-2, the J call TRBJ2-5; 7 nucleotides align to TRBD2. Germline V gene sequence: CDR1 SGHTA, CDR2 FQGNSA. The CDR3 totals 16 residues. The J segment lost 1 base and the V segment lost 5 bases, leaving 10 bases of the junction unmatched. The CDR3 region is CASSPWRGGGQETQYF. Written as DNA, the CDR3 is TGTGCCAGCAGCCCATGGAGGGGCGGGGGCCAAGAGACCCAGTACTTC.

There are many counts of this clonotype. The V call is TRBV7-8, the J call TRBJ1-4; perhaps TRBD1 as D (5 bases). Germline V gives CDR1 SGHVS, CDR2 FQNEAQ. V was clipped by 1 base and J by 8 bases, with 11 bases between them. This CDR3 has 14 residues. CDR3 nucleotides: TGTGCCAGCAGCTTAGAGGGTTGGGGCGAAAAACTGTTTTTT. Encoded protein: CASSLEGWGEKLFF.